Sequencing of this TCR beta chain was carried out in a study of blood T cells in healthy people across ages. This CDR3 has 16 amino acids. Germline CDR1 reads SGDLS; CDR2 reads YYNGEE. V gave up 4 bases and J gave up 0 bases, with 16 bases separating them. With a J-beta primer mix and a sample-barcoded 5' primer, a second PCR ran 7 to 11 cycles. The authors tagged each cDNA molecule using a template-switch adaptor with 12 random nucleotides. MiXCR, run by TCRdb on the 5' RACE reads, gives a single entry per CDR3 protein. The data show fewer than 2 million distinct CDR3 sequences, 39% seen once. Every donor contributed roughly 10 milliliters of peripheral blood by blood draw. Broader study findings: Diversity estimates from one million T cells were considered underestimates.

Notes on this clonotype: Its target is unknown.

This TCR came from a human donor in good health. The chain employs TRBV9 and TRBJ1-1; D is perhaps TRBD1 (5 bases). Sequencing was carried out using blood. CDR3 in DNA: TGTGCCAGCAGCCCAGGGTTGGGGAGGGTGAACACTGAAGCTTTCTTT. Its protein product is CASSPGLGRVNTEAFF.